This TCR beta chain appears in the sequencing data of a study of shared clonotypes between healthy human individuals. Naive CD8 cells lacked CD45RO and underwent positive selection for CCR7, leaving out terminally differentiated effector memory CD45RA+ cells. Those who donated were healthy HIV-negative adults, with no recent acute infections or vaccinations reported. Genomic DNA per cell subset filled all wells of several immunoSEQ plates. Some clones are missing from TCRdb's copy, which holds only in-frame ones; the method was immunoSEQ multiplex PCR. The repertoire holds under 850,000 clones, with around 93% as singletons. The CDR3 contains 12 residues. Trimming shortened V by 8 bases and J by 6 bases, and 13 bases separated the two germline ends. CDR1 is MDHEN and CDR2 is SYDVKM in the germline V gene. For this clone: What it binds is not known.

Whole-study findings and limits: Clonotypes shared by all four donors outscored non-shared clonotypes in generation probability.

The TCR sequence derives from a man under 40 in good health. The rearrangement uses TRBV28 and TRBJ1-1; maybe TRBD1 (6 bases). Sequencing used naive CD8+ T cells sorted from blood. DNA of the CDR3: TGTGCCAGCGGTACAGGGCACTCTGAAGCTTTCTTT. Translating it yields CASGTGHSEAFF. Full variable domain (missing parts from reference TRBV28 and TRBJ1-1): DVKVTQSSRYLVKRTGEKVFLECVQDMDHENMFWYRQDPGLGLRLIYFSYDVKMKEKGDIPEGYSVSREKKERFSLILESASTNQTSMYLCASGTGHSEAFFGQGTRLTVV.